Here is one T cell receptor beta chain with its context. The data are from a study of blood T cell repertoires in COVID-19. Study-wide background: Samples representing acute and convalescent COVID-19 were sourced from the United States, Italy and Spain. T cells, B-cell-depleted T cells, or PBMCs supplied cDNA or gDNA.

CDR3 length: 15 residues. V lost 5 bases, J lost 8 bases, and 9 bases stayed unmatched. Germline CDR1 reads LNHNV; CDR2 reads YYDKDF (reference sequence). Authors' data handling: How many nucleated cells were present was estimated from reference gene primer amplification. Clones were read by immunoSEQ multiplex PCR, and TCRdb kept only the in-frame ones, dropping some. The V and J calls and clone size were taken over from that table, and D and trimming were inferred from the DNA. The data contain more than 100,000 clones, less than 90% of them singletons. This sequence joins TRBV15 and TRBJ2-1; 10 positions agree with TRBD1. The TCR was taken from a woman aged 25 to 39 who had recovered from COVID-19. The specimen was peripheral blood. The CDR3 region is CATSWTGTGVDEQFF. CDR3 sequence (DNA): TGTGCCACCAGCTGGACCGGGACAGGGGTCGATGAGCAGTTCTTC.